These T cell receptor beta chains were read from a single sample in a study of blood T cell repertoires in COVID-19. The repertoire was sequenced with immunoSEQ multiplex PCR; TCRdb's copy has only in-frame clones and lacks some. This sample carries 300,000 to 400,000 clones, around 84% of them seen once, and the ten largest clones take 2.5% to 3.5%. Sequencing was performed on peripheral blood. The source is a human donor in a cohort sampled during active COVID-19. Each CDR3 is given with its conserved first and last residue. D genes are given only for firm matches. Not all rows give a size; the values are once, few, many and, for expanded clones, a class.

J gene: TRBJ1-6; V gene: TRBV27; D gene: TRBD1; clone size: -; CDR3 DNA: TGTGCCACCCAGACAGGGGACGGTTCACCCCTCCACTTT; CDR3 protein: CATQTGDGSPLHF
J gene: TRBJ1-6; V gene: TRBV11-2; D gene: -; clone size: -; CDR3 DNA: TGTGCCAGCAGTCCCGGGGTGGGCTTTGGTAATTCACCCCTCCACTTT; CDR3 protein: CASSPGVGFGNSPLHF
J gene: TRBJ1-3; V gene: TRBV2; D gene: -; clone size: few; CDR3 DNA: TGTGCCAGCACCACAGCCTCTGGAAACACCATATATTTT; CDR3 protein: CASTTASGNTIYF
J gene: TRBJ2-3; V gene: TRBV5-4; D gene: TRBD2; clone size: -; CDR3 DNA: TGTGCCAGCAGCCGCGGGGGGGGCACAGATACGCAGTATTTT; CDR3 protein: CASSRGGGTDTQYF
J gene: TRBJ1-5; V gene: TRBV7-9; D gene: TRBD1; clone size: -; CDR3 DNA: TGTGCCAGCAGCGGGACAGGGGCTTATAGCAATCAGCCCCAGCATTTT; CDR3 protein: CASSGTGAYSNQPQHF
J gene: TRBJ1-4; V gene: TRBV15; D gene: -; clone size: -; CDR3 DNA: TGTGCCACCAGCAGGAGAGGGCAGCCTAATGAAAAACTGTTTTTT; CDR3 protein: CATSRRGQPNEKLFF
J gene: TRBJ2-5; V gene: TRBV10-3; D gene: TRBD1; clone size: -; CDR3 DNA: TGTGCCATCAGTGAGGCGACAGGGTTAGAGACCCAGTACTTC; CDR3 protein: CAISEATGLETQYF
J gene: TRBJ2-6; V gene: TRBV6-6; D gene: TRBD1; clone size: -; CDR3 DNA: TGTGCCAGCAGTCGAAAGCGTCCGGGACAGGGGATTTCTGGGGCCAACGTCCTGACTTTC; CDR3 protein: CASSRKRPGQGISGANVLTF
J gene: TRBJ2-3; V gene: TRBV7-2; D gene: -; clone size: few; CDR3 DNA: TGTGCCAGCAGCCCCGATCGGGGGTACACAGATACGCAGTATTTT; CDR3 protein: CASSPDRGYTDTQYF
J gene: TRBJ1-2; V gene: TRBV2; D gene: -; clone size: -; CDR3 DNA: TGTGCCAGCAGTCAAACGACAGGAAGAAACTATGGCTACACCTTC; CDR3 protein: CASSQTTGRNYGYTF
J gene: TRBJ1-2; V gene: TRBV29-1; D gene: -; clone size: -; CDR3 DNA: TGCAGCGTTGATAAGCTGTCCTATGGCTACACCTTC; CDR3 protein: CSVDKLSYGYTF
J gene: TRBJ2-7; V gene: TRBV5-1; D gene: -; clone size: -; CDR3 DNA: TGCGCCAGCAGCTTGTCACCAGGGCCGGCCTACGAGCAGTACTTC; CDR3 protein: CASSLSPGPAYEQYF
J gene: TRBJ2-1; V gene: TRBV10-3; D gene: TRBD2; clone size: -; CDR3 DNA: TGTGCCATCAGTGATTCGGGGACTAGCGGGGCCAATGAGCAGTTCTTC; CDR3 protein: CAISDSGTSGANEQFF
J gene: TRBJ2-1; V gene: TRBV7-9; D gene: TRBD1; clone size: -; CDR3 DNA: TGTGCCAGTTCAGACAGGGGATCCTACAATGAGCAGTTCTTC; CDR3 protein: CASSDRGSYNEQFF
J gene: TRBJ2-1; V gene: TRBV5-1; D gene: -; clone size: -; CDR3 DNA: TGCGCCAGTGGTGGTCTTCCTTCCGGGAATGAGCAGTTCTTC; CDR3 protein: CASGGLPSGNEQFF
J gene: TRBJ1-1; V gene: TRBV7-9; D gene: TRBD1; clone size: -; CDR3 DNA: TGTGCCAGCAGGGGACAGGGACGCACTGAAGCTTTCTTT; CDR3 protein: CASRGQGRTEAFF
J gene: TRBJ2-7; V gene: TRBV5-4; D gene: TRBD2; clone size: -; CDR3 DNA: TGTGCCAGCAGCTTGGGGACTAGCGGGGCTGGCGAGCAGTACTTC; CDR3 protein: CASSLGTSGAGEQYF
J gene: TRBJ2-7; V gene: TRBV30; D gene: TRBD2; clone size: -; CDR3 DNA: TGTGCCTGGAGTCCAGCGGGAGGAGAGCAGTACTTC; CDR3 protein: CAWSPAGGEQYF
J gene: TRBJ2-1; V gene: TRBV28; D gene: -; clone size: -; CDR3 DNA: TGTGCCAGCAGTTTCCCTCGGGGGAGATGGTTCTTC; CDR3 protein: CASSFPRGRWFF
J gene: TRBJ2-1; V gene: TRBV4-1; D gene: -; clone size: -; CDR3 DNA: TGCGCCAGCAGCCACCTCTACCGCCTCTATGAGCAGTTCTTC; CDR3 protein: CASSHLYRLYEQFF
J gene: TRBJ2-2; V gene: TRBV10-1; D gene: -; clone size: -; CDR3 DNA: TGCGCCAGGACCTTACTATTTTTGGAGTCGAGAGGATCCGGGGAGCTGTTTTTT; CDR3 protein: CARTLLFLESRGSGELFF
J gene: TRBJ1-1; V gene: TRBV10-3; D gene: -; clone size: -; CDR3 DNA: TGTGCCTCCGTTGCGCCGGGAACTGAAGCTTTCTTT; CDR3 protein: CASVAPGTEAFF
J gene: TRBJ1-1; V gene: TRBV4-1; D gene: -; clone size: -; CDR3 DNA: TGCGCCAGCAGCCAAGATAGGGGCGAAGCTTTCTTT; CDR3 protein: CASSQDRGEAFF
J gene: TRBJ2-7; V gene: TRBV15; D gene: TRBD2; clone size: -; CDR3 DNA: TGTGCCACCAGCAGAGCTAGCGGGAGCGGGTACGAGCAGTACTTC; CDR3 protein: CATSRASGSGYEQYF
J gene: TRBJ2-1; V gene: TRBV6-6; D gene: TRBD1; clone size: -; CDR3 DNA: TGTGCCAGCAGTTACTCGGGTGGGGACAGTTTCAAGCTCTTC; CDR3 protein: CASSYSGGDSFKLF
J gene: TRBJ2-2; V gene: TRBV6-5; D gene: TRBD2; clone size: once; CDR3 DNA: TGTGCCAGCAAGGGACTAGCGGGGTACACCGGGGAGCTGTTTTTT; CDR3 protein: CASKGLAGYTGELFF
J gene: TRBJ2-1; V gene: TRBV5-1; D gene: -; clone size: -; CDR3 DNA: TGCGCCAGCAGCCGGGACTACAATGAGCAGTTCTTC; CDR3 protein: CASSRDYNEQFF
J gene: TRBJ1-1; V gene: TRBV29-1; D gene: TRBD1; clone size: -; CDR3 DNA: TGCAGCGGGACCCAGACAGGGCAGGGTGAAGCTTTCTTT; CDR3 protein: CSGTQTGQGEAFF
J gene: TRBJ2-1; V gene: TRBV28; D gene: TRBD2; clone size: -; CDR3 DNA: TGTGCCAGCAGTCTAGCGGACATCTCCTACAATGAGCAGTTCTTC; CDR3 protein: CASSLADISYNEQFF
J gene: TRBJ2-7; V gene: TRBV3-1/TRBV3-2; D gene: -; clone size: -; CDR3 DNA: TGTGCCAGCAGCCTCCGACAAGGTGGAGGGCAGTACTTC; CDR3 protein: CASSLRQGGGQYF
J gene: TRBJ1-1; V gene: TRBV19; D gene: TRBD1; clone size: -; CDR3 DNA: TGTGCCAGTAGTTTCAGGGGGCAATGGGCTGAAGCTTTCTTT; CDR3 protein: CASSFRGQWAEAFF
J gene: TRBJ2-5; V gene: TRBV4-1; D gene: -; clone size: -; CDR3 DNA: TGCGCCAGCAGCCAAGTTATGACTAGCCAAGAGACCCAGTACTTC; CDR3 protein: CASSQVMTSQETQYF
J gene: TRBJ2-3; V gene: TRBV12-3/TRBV12-4; D gene: -; clone size: -; CDR3 DNA: TGTGCCAGCAGTATACGAGGAGCGGATACGCAGTATTTT; CDR3 protein: CASSIRGADTQYF
J gene: TRBJ2-7; V gene: TRBV12-3/TRBV12-4; D gene: -; clone size: -; CDR3 DNA: TGTGCCAGCAGTTGGACTGGGACCTACGAGCAGTACTTC; CDR3 protein: CASSWTGTYEQYF
J gene: TRBJ1-2; V gene: TRBV5-8; D gene: TRBD1; clone size: once; CDR3 DNA: TGTGCCAGCAGCTCCCTTCAGGGGGCGTCGGACTATGGCTACACCTTC; CDR3 protein: CASSSLQGASDYGYTF
J gene: TRBJ1-6; V gene: TRBV28; D gene: -; clone size: -; CDR3 DNA: TGTGCCAGCAGTTTGGAGGGTCAGGGCGGTTCACCCCTCCACTTT; CDR3 protein: CASSLEGQGGSPLHF
J gene: TRBJ1-5; V gene: TRBV2; D gene: -; clone size: -; CDR3 DNA: TGTGCCAGCAGTGAAGGGCAGGGCAATCGGCCCCAGCATTTT; CDR3 protein: CASSEGQGNRPQHF
J gene: TRBJ2-2; V gene: TRBV30; D gene: -; clone size: few; CDR3 DNA: TGTGCCTGGAGGGACAGTTCTTGGGAGCTGTTTTTT; CDR3 protein: CAWRDSSWELFF
J gene: TRBJ2-5; V gene: TRBV5-1; D gene: TRBD2; clone size: -; CDR3 DNA: TGCGCCAGCAGCCCCCGACTAGCGGGAAGTCAAGAGACCCAGTACTTC; CDR3 protein: CASSPRLAGSQETQYF
J gene: TRBJ2-3; V gene: TRBV5-4; D gene: TRBD2; clone size: -; CDR3 DNA: TGTGCCAGCAGCTTAGGCGGGGGGGGGAATACGCAGTATTTT; CDR3 protein: CASSLGGGGNTQYF
J gene: TRBJ1-6; V gene: TRBV6-5; D gene: -; clone size: -; CDR3 DNA: TGTGCCAGCAGTATTTTGACCTCGCGGAATTCACCCCTCCACTTT; CDR3 protein: CASSILTSRNSPLHF
J gene: TRBJ1-1; V gene: TRBV5-4; D gene: -; clone size: -; CDR3 DNA: TGTGCCAGCAGCCAACCGGGGGGTTTGGCCACTGAAGCTTTCTTT; CDR3 protein: CASSQPGGLATEAFF
J gene: TRBJ1-5; V gene: TRBV23-1; D gene: TRBD1; clone size: -; CDR3 DNA: TGCGCCAGCAGTCAATCAAACAACTCCGACAGGGGCTATAGCAATCAGCCCCAGCATTTT; CDR3 protein: CASSQSNNSDRGYSNQPQHF
J gene: TRBJ1-5; V gene: TRBV28; D gene: TRBD1; clone size: -; CDR3 DNA: TGTGCCAGCGACGGACAGGGGTACCAGCCCCAGCATTTT; CDR3 protein: CASDGQGYQPQHF